This TCR beta chain is drawn from a study of T cell responses to AZD1222 COVID-19 vaccine. Data came from immunoSEQ multiplex PCR; TCRdb stores just in-frame clones and leaves some out. The sample lists 100,000 to 150,000 clones; around 88% were seen once. V shed 2 bases and J shed 0 bases, with 16 bases lying between them. CDR1 and CDR2 from the germline V gene are LNHDA and SQIVND (reference sequence). There are 17 residues in the CDR3. The receptor's source is an adult in good health. This sample comprised peripheral blood, obtained on day 0 of AZD1222 vaccination. This rearrangement joins TRBV19 to TRBJ1-1, with D possibly matching TRBD1 (5 bases). Here the CDR3 DNA reads TGTGCCAGTAGTATACCCCCTCGAGGGGTCCTGAACACTGAAGCTTTCTTT. Residues: CASSIPPRGVLNTEAFF.